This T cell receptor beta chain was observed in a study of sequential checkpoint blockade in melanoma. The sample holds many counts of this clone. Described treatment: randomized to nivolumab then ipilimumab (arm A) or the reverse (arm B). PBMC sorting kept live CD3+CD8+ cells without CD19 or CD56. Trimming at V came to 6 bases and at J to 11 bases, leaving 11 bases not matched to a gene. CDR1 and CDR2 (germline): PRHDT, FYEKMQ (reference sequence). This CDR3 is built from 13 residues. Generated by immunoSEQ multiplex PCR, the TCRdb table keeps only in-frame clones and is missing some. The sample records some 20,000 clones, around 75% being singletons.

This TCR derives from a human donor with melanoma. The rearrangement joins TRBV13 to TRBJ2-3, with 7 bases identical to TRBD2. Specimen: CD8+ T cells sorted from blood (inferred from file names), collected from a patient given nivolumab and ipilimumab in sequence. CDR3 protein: CASRPGTNYKQYF. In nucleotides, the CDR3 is TGTGCCAGCAGACCCGGGACTAACTATAAGCAGTATTTT. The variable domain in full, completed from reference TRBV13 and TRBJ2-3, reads AAGVIQSPRHLIKEKRETATLKCYPIPRHDTVYWYQQGPGQDPQFLISFYEKMQSDKGSIPDRFSAQQFSDYHSELNMSSLELGDSALYFCASRPGTNYKQYFGPGTRLTVL.